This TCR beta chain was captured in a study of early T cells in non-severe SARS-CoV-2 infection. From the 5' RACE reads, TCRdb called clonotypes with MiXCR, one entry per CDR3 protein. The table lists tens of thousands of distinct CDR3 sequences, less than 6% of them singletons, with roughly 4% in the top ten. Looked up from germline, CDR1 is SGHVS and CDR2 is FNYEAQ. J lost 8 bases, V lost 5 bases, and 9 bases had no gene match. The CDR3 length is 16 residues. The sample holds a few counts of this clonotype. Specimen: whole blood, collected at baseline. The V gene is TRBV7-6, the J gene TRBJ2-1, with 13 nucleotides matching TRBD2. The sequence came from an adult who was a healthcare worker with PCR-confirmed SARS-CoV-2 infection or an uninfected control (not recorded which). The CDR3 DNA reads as TGTGCCAGCAGCGGCTGGACTAGCGGGAGTTGGGATGAGCAGTTCTTC. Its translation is CASSGWTSGSWDEQFF.